This T cell receptor beta chain was sequenced for a study of blood T cell repertoires in COVID-19. In the study overall: Both acute and convalescent COVID-19 samples were obtained from the United States, Italy and Spain. PBMCs, B-cell-depleted T cells, or T cells provided the cDNA or gDNA that made up the material.

V was pared by 1 base and J by 6 bases, with 8 bases of the junction left unmatched. CDR3 length equals 16 residues. How the authors handled the data: The authors estimated nucleated cell counts from reference gene primer amplification. Using immunoSEQ multiplex PCR, the repertoire was profiled, and TCRdb retains in-frame clones only, with some absent. V and J calls and clone size are as listed in that table; D and trimming were resolved from the DNA. The table shows 140,000 to 150,000 clones, with about 77% occurring only once. This clone was counted a single time. The sequenced material came from peripheral blood. The chain combines TRBV5-3 with TRBJ2-2; 8 bases map to TRBD2. TRBV5-3 is labeled an ORF, and its function is uncertain. The sequence was obtained from a man in his 60s with acute or convalescent COVID-19. CDR3 loop: CARSLKVAGFPGELFF. The DNA of the CDR3 is TGTGCCAGAAGCTTGAAGGTAGCGGGATTCCCCGGGGAGCTGTTTTTT.